Listed below are T cell receptor beta chains from one sample, sequenced in a study of cytomegalovirus exposure and HLA in healthy donors. Sequencing was performed with immunoSEQ multiplex PCR; in TCRdb, only in-frame clones are kept and a portion is missing. This table holds 100,000 to 130,000 clones, around 85% found once. The sample was PBMCs. These receptors came from a woman between 18 and 29 years old in good health and CMV-seronegative. Each CDR3 is given with its conserved first and last residue. Clone size, where shown, is once, few, many, or a class for clones that have expanded.

CDR3aa | v_gene | abundance | j_gene
CASSPPPDRDNQPQHF | TRBV9 | NA | TRBJ1-5
CASSTGQTEAFF | TRBV5-6 | NA | TRBJ1-1
CAWSVPRSTGNTIYF | TRBV30 | NA | TRBJ1-3
CAWSPTRQFMNTEAFF | TRBV30 | NA | TRBJ1-1
CAGGGGSTGELFF | TRBV25-1 | few | TRBJ2-2
CASRDWDSLYMNTEAFF | TRBV11-2 | NA | TRBJ1-1
CASSESRRQEAFF | TRBV10-1 | NA | TRBJ1-1
CASSVVEATTGGGYTF | TRBV9 | NA | TRBJ1-2
CASSGQQETQYF | TRBV2 | NA | TRBJ2-5
CASTPAVWVNQPQHF | TRBV6-1 | NA | TRBJ1-5
CASSPDRGGETQYF | TRBV11-3 | NA | TRBJ2-5
CASSPGTSYEQYF | TRBV18 | NA | TRBJ2-7
CASSQDNTQYF | TRBV14 | NA | TRBJ2-3
CASSLDGAGNTEAFF | TRBV11-2 | NA | TRBJ1-1
CASSPRTSGTNTGELFF | TRBV19 | NA | TRBJ2-2
CASSLVMGAAGNTIYF | TRBV7-8 | NA | TRBJ1-3
CASSPSGQGGPLNTEAFF | TRBV9 | NA | TRBJ1-1
CANRDTLTLGNSPLHF | TRBV5-1 | NA | TRBJ1-6
CASSPGGRNNGYTF | TRBV7-9 | few | TRBJ1-2
CASSLAGNSPLHF | TRBV5-1 | few | TRBJ1-6
CASSYRDRGHYEQYF | TRBV27 | NA | TRBJ2-7
CAWSVDGTTSGNTIYF | TRBV30 | once | TRBJ1-3
CASSVETANSPLHF | TRBV9 | NA | TRBJ1-6
CASSDGAGESDTQYF | TRBV6-4 | NA | TRBJ2-3
CAWGQGKMSGGNTIYF | TRBV30 | NA | TRBJ1-3
CASSRGGTQYF | TRBV5-6 | NA | TRBJ2-5
CASSQGRSGTGTYEQYF | TRBV4-1 | NA | TRBJ2-7
CSVWEGTVSGELFF | TRBV29-1 | NA | TRBJ2-2
CATSHGGRTVGEQYF | TRBV15 | NA | TRBJ2-7
CASSGGALNTEAFF | TRBV9 | NA | TRBJ1-1
CASSVTRNADTQYF | TRBV9 | NA | TRBJ2-3
CASSQQVSYEQYF | TRBV4-1 | NA | TRBJ2-7
CAWSVLKSGGSETQYF | TRBV30 | NA | TRBJ2-5
CASSPQQGAEQPQHF | TRBV18 | few | TRBJ1-5
CAWSRDSQETQYF | TRBV30 | NA | TRBJ2-5
CASTNRVGQGFSGELFF | TRBV2 | NA | TRBJ2-2
CASSFTRTADGYTF | TRBV6-5 | NA | TRBJ1-2
CASSPRTGASSYNEQFF | TRBV9 | NA | TRBJ2-1
CASSYSTHQSYEQYF | TRBV6-6 | NA | TRBJ2-7
CASSITADQPQHF | TRBV19 | NA | TRBJ1-5